The 11 T cell receptor beta chains below all came from one sample that was sequenced in a study of blood T cells in healthy people across ages (dated by TCRdb to about 2015). The library was obtained by 5' RACE. TCRdb lists the instrument as Illumina HiSeq 2500. A second PCR of roughly 7 to 11 cycles was run with a J-beta primer mix and a sample-barcoded 5' primer. TCRdb passed the public sequencing reads through fastp at Q25 and MiXCR, retaining productive beta sequences. Each CDR3 protein gets just one entry, which takes the most common genes and DNA from the rows behind it. Here the sample has 550,000 to 650,000 distinct CDR3 sequences; around 31% occur a single time. The biggest ten clones account for 15% to 19% of the sample. The sequenced material came from blood. All receptors derive from a woman of 80 years or more in good health.

In regard to this clonotype: This sequence may be a read error, since a much larger clone differs from it by one base. V usage is TRBV20-1 and J usage is TRBJ1-5; 10 nucleotides line up with TRBD1. Germline V gives CDR1 DFQATT, CDR2 SNEGSKA (reference sequence). This CDR3 is 18 amino acids long. V was clipped by 0 bases and J by 1 base; unmatched bases: 9. CDR3 amino acids: CSARDWDRGPMSNQPQHF. CDR3 in DNA: TGCAGTGCTAGAGATTGGGACAGGGGACCGATGAGCAATCAGCCCCAGCATTTT.

As for this clonotype: A read error is possible here, since a much larger clone lies one base away. The CDR3 sequence: CASSLLGGREYNEQYF. The CDR3 coding sequence is TGTGCCAGCAGCCTCCTCGGGGGGAGAGAATACAATGAGCAGTACTTC. V is TRBV7-9 and J is TRBJ2-1; 7 bases line up with TRBD2. The DNA end is a closer match to TRBJ2-7, so the J assignment may be wrong. This CDR3 region has 16 residues. Germline V gives CDR1 SEHNR, CDR2 FQNEAQ (reference sequence).

This clonotype has more than one count but fewer than ten. This may come from a read error, since a much larger clone is one base off. The chain combines TRBV7-2 with TRBJ2-7; the D gene is possibly TRBD1 (5 bases). Germline CDR1 reads SGHTA; CDR2 reads FQGNSA. Trimming shortened V by 2 bases and J by 7 bases, and 15 bases separated the two germline ends. This CDR3 spans 14 amino acids. The CDR3 sequence: CASSLTDTINEQYF. The CDR3 nucleotides are TGTGCCAGCAGCTTAACGGACACGATCAATGAGCAGTACTTC. The entire variable domain, with the rest obtained from reference TRBV7-2 and TRBJ2-7, is as follows: GAGVSQSPSNKVTEKGKDVELRCDPISGHTALYWYRQSLGQGLEFLIYFQGNSAPDKSGLPSDRFSAERTGGSVSTLTIQRTQQEDSAVYLCASSLTDTINEQYFGPGTRLTVT.

The genes are TRBV20-1 and TRBJ2-1; D is possibly TRBD1 (5 bases). The V end lost 5 bases, the J end lost 4 bases, and 9 bases lay between the germline ends. This CDR3 is 12 amino acids long. Germline lookup yields CDR1 DFQATT and CDR2 SNEGSKA (reference sequence). The CDR3 nucleotides read TGCAGTGCTTTCAGGGAATACAATGAGCAGTTCTTC. It yields the protein CSAFREYNEQFF.

This clonotype appeared a few times. At one end, the junction sequence differs from germline, possibly due to a read error. The rearrangement links TRBV5-4 to TRBJ2-3, with 9 bases that match TRBD2. CDR3 length: 17 residues. Germline V gives CDR1 SGHNT, CDR2 YYREEE (reference sequence). In DNA form, the CDR3 reads TGTGCCAGCAGCCAACCGTTTGCAGGGACTAGCACAGATGCGCAGTATTTT. As protein: CASSQPFAGTSTDAQYF.

CDR3 loop: CSARGLSGHTQYF. CDR3 DNA: TGCAGTGCTCGTGGACTCTCTGGGCATACGCAGTATTTT. V is TRBV20-1 and J is TRBJ2-3, with a weak D call TRBD2 (5 bases). Germline V gene data show CDR1 as DFQATT and CDR2 as SNEGSKA (reference sequence). This CDR3 is built from 13 residues. The V and J ends lost 5 bases and 7 bases respectively, with 16 bases between them.

This clonotype was observed many times. The chain is built from TRBV30 and TRBJ2-1; the match to TRBD2 covers 8 bases. This CDR3 is 14 amino acids long. Trimming removed 3 bases from V and 4 bases from J; junction bases left unmatched: 5. The germline V gene encodes CDR1 GTSNPN and CDR2 SVGIG (reference sequence). CDR3 amino acids: CAWSDLAGYNEQFF. The CDR3 DNA is TGTGCCTGGAGCGATCTAGCGGGTTACAATGAGCAGTTCTTC.

This clonotype has a count of ten or more. V gene TRBV12-3 or TRBV12-4 combines with J gene TRBJ2-3; TRBD2 agrees at 8 bases. This CDR3 is built from 15 residues. V was clipped by 4 bases and J by 5 bases; unmatched bases: 8. The CDR3, as DNA: TGTGCCAGCAGTTGGCGGAGCGGGGGATTAGATACGCAGTATTTT. Its protein product is CASSWRSGGLDTQYF.

This CDR3 reads CSAQTQSNEQYF. As DNA, the CDR3 is TGCAGTGCTCAGACGCAGAGTAACGAGCAGTACTTC. The chain recombines TRBV20-1 with TRBJ2-4; no clear D. The J call may be incorrect, as the DNA end agrees better with TRBJ2-7. In germline, CDR1 is DFQATT, CDR2 SNEGSKA (reference sequence). The CDR3 has 12 residues.

This clonotype was observed at least ten times. The V call is TRBV27, the J call TRBJ2-1; D gene unclear. CDR1 and CDR2 (germline): MNHEY, SMNVEV (reference sequence). V lost 2 bases to trimming and J lost 6 bases, with 17 bases between them. The CDR3 is made up of 16 amino acids. CDR3 sequence: CASSLIPPGYTNEQFF. CDR3 in DNA: TGTGCCAGCAGTTTAATTCCCCCCGGCTACACCAATGAGCAGTTCTTC.

This clonotype appeared a few times. This chain connects TRBV14 to TRBJ2-3; TRBD2 aligns across 8 bases. The CDR3 extends over 17 amino acids. The germline V gene encodes CDR1 SGHDN and CDR2 FVKESK. Losses at the gene ends were 1 base for V and 5 bases for J; bases not matched to a gene: 11. The CDR3: CASSQVPPAGGGDTQYF. The CDR3 DNA reads as TGTGCCAGCAGCCAAGTCCCACCGGCGGGGGGCGGAGATACGCAGTATTTT.